A selection of T cell receptor beta chains follows, all from one sample in a study of T cell changes during pregnancy in multiple sclerosis. Repertoires were generated with immunoSEQ multiplex PCR, while TCRdb's copy carries only in-frame clones and drops some. Of around 50,000 clones listed, 85% to 90% were seen once; the top ten hold 7% to 10%. This specimen was CD8+ T cells from peripheral blood mononuclear cells, taken in the second trimester of pregnancy. All receptors derive from a female donor with multiple sclerosis, enrolled in a pregnancy study. Both conserved end residues are part of each CDR3. D genes are given only for firm matches. Some rows mark clone size as missing; the rest say once, few, many or name a class of expanded clone.

v_gene: TRBV13; d_gene: -; abundance: -; j_gene: TRBJ2-1; CDR3aa: CASSLGGLDPYNEQFF; CDR3nt: TGTGCCAGCAGCTTAGGGGGGCTTGACCCCTACAATGAGCAGTTCTTC
v_gene: TRBV15; d_gene: TRBD2; abundance: -; j_gene: TRBJ2-1; CDR3aa: CATNPGTRLAGGNEQFF; CDR3nt: TGTGCCACCAACCCCGGTACCAGACTAGCGGGGGGCAATGAGCAGTTCTTC
v_gene: TRBV4-1; d_gene: -; abundance: -; j_gene: TRBJ1-2; CDR3aa: CASSQDGSVGGDGYTF; CDR3nt: TGCGCCAGCAGCCAAGACGGATCGGTGGGAGGTGACGGCTACACCTTC
v_gene: TRBV2; d_gene: -; abundance: -; j_gene: TRBJ1-1; CDR3aa: CASTGGAFEAFF; CDR3nt: TGTGCCAGCACCGGAGGAGCCTTTGAAGCTTTCTTT
v_gene: TRBV7-2; d_gene: -; abundance: -; j_gene: TRBJ2-7; CDR3aa: CASSYSIGAYEQYF; CDR3nt: TGTGCCAGCAGCTACTCGATCGGGGCCTACGAGCAGTACTTC
v_gene: TRBV11-2; d_gene: TRBD2; abundance: -; j_gene: TRBJ2-1; CDR3aa: CASSLDWRGGFDEQFF; CDR3nt: TGTGCCAGCAGCTTAGACTGGCGGGGGGGCTTCGATGAGCAGTTCTTC
v_gene: TRBV7-8; d_gene: -; abundance: -; j_gene: TRBJ1-1; CDR3aa: CASSHEESLRAFF; CDR3nt: TGTGCCAGCAGCCATGAGGAAAGCCTCAGAGCTTTCTTT
v_gene: TRBV13; d_gene: TRBD1; abundance: -; j_gene: TRBJ2-1; CDR3aa: CASSLDRGVYNEQFF; CDR3nt: TGTGCCAGCAGCTTAGACAGGGGGGTTTACAATGAGCAGTTCTTC
v_gene: TRBV29-1; d_gene: -; abundance: once; j_gene: TRBJ2-1; CDR3aa: CSDESGGSYEQFF; CDR3nt: TGCAGTGATGAGTCAGGGGGGTCGTATGAGCAGTTCTTC
v_gene: TRBV7-9; d_gene: -; abundance: -; j_gene: TRBJ1-2; CDR3aa: CASSLGGSGGYTF; CDR3nt: TGTGCCAGCAGCTTGGGGGGATCTGGAGGCTACACCTTC
v_gene: TRBV5-4; d_gene: TRBD1; abundance: -; j_gene: TRBJ1-1; CDR3aa: CASSLGTGVGTEAFF; CDR3nt: TGTGCCAGCAGCTTGGGGACAGGGGTGGGCACTGAAGCTTTCTTT
v_gene: TRBV6-4; d_gene: TRBD1; abundance: once; j_gene: TRBJ1-1; CDR3aa: CASSAGTEREAFF; CDR3nt: TGTGCCAGCAGTGCCGGGACAGAGCGTGAAGCTTTCTTT
v_gene: TRBV6-5; d_gene: TRBD1; abundance: -; j_gene: TRBJ2-1; CDR3aa: CASTWGQGDNEQFF; CDR3nt: TGTGCCAGCACTTGGGGACAGGGAGATAATGAGCAGTTCTTC
v_gene: TRBV5-6; d_gene: TRBD1; abundance: once; j_gene: TRBJ1-5; CDR3aa: CASSLGTGGNQPQHF; CDR3nt: TGTGCCAGCAGCTTGGGGACAGGGGGGAATCAGCCCCAGCATTTT
v_gene: TRBV5-6; d_gene: -; abundance: -; j_gene: TRBJ2-7; CDR3aa: CASKGQSYEQYF; CDR3nt: TGTGCCAGCAAGGGGCAGTCCTACGAGCAGTACTTC
v_gene: TRBV19; d_gene: TRBD1; abundance: few; j_gene: TRBJ1-1; CDR3aa: CASSHDLDRAYHEAFF; CDR3nt: TGTGCCAGTAGCCACGATCTGGACAGGGCCTATCATGAAGCTTTCTTT
v_gene: TRBV18; d_gene: TRBD1; abundance: -; j_gene: TRBJ1-1; CDR3aa: CASWTGRDTEAFF; CDR3nt: TGTGCCAGCTGGACAGGGAGGGACACTGAAGCTTTCTTT